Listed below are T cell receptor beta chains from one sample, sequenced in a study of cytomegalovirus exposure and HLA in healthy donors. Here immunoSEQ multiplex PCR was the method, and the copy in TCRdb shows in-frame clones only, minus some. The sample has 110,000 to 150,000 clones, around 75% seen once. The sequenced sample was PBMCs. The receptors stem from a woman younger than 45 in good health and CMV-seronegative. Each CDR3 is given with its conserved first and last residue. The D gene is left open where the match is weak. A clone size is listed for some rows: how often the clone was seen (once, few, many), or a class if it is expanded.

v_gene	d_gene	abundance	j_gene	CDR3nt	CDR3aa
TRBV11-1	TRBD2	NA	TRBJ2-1	TGTGCCAGCAGCTTACCGTGGCGGGGGGTCTACAATGAGCAGTTCTTC	CASSLPWRGVYNEQFF
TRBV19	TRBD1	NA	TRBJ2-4	TGTGCCAGTCCCCCCACCCCCTCCGGGACAGGGGTTCAGTACTTC	CASPPTPSGTGVQYF
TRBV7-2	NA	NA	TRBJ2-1	TGTGCCAGCAGCTTAGTGGGGGCCCTTCCTTACAATGAGCAGTTCTTC	CASSLVGALPYNEQFF
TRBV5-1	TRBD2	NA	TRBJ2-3	TGCGCCAGCAGCGAGGTCGGTAGCGGGGTAAGCACAGATACGCAGTATTTT	CASSEVGSGVSTDTQYF
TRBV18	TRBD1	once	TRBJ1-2	TGTGCCAGCTCACTCGCCGCTTGGACAGGTCAGGATGGCTACACCTTC	CASSLAAWTGQDGYTF
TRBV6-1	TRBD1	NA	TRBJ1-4	TGTGCCAGCAGGGGACGGACAGGGGGCGAAAAACTGTTTTTT	CASRGRTGGEKLFF
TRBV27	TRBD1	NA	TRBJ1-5	TGTGCCAGCAGTGTTACAGGGGGCAATCAGCCCCAGCATTTT	CASSVTGGNQPQHF
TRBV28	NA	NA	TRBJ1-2	TGTGCCAGCAGTTTAGGGCAGAACCATGGCTACACCTTC	CASSLGQNHGYTF
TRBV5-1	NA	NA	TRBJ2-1	TGCGCCAGCAGCCCCTTGACCGGGACATTCAATGAGCAGTTCTTC	CASSPLTGTFNEQFF
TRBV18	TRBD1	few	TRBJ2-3	TGTGCCAGCTCCCTGCGGGACAGGCCCAGGGAGGATACGCAGTATTTT	CASSLRDRPREDTQYF
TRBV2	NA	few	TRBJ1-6	TGTGCCAGCAGTGAAGGAGGCACGGATAATTCACCCCTCCACTTT	CASSEGGTDNSPLHF
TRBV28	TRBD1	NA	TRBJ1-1	TGTGCCAGCAGTTCCTCCGGACAGGGATCCTGGACTGAAGCTTTCTTT	CASSSSGQGSWTEAFF
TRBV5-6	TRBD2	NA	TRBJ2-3	TGTGCCAGCAGCTTGGCCACTAGCGGGGGCTATTGGTATTTT	CASSLATSGGYWYF
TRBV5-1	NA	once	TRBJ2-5	TGCGCCAGCAGCTTAACAACAGGGATGGGGGAGACCCAGTACTTC	CASSLTTGMGETQYF
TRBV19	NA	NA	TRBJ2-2	TGTGCCAGTAGTCCCCTCGGTAGCGCCGGGGAGCTGTTTTTT	CASSPLGSAGELFF
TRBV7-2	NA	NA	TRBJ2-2	TGTGCCAGCAGAACCCTAGGGAACACCGGGGAGCTGTTTTTT	CASRTLGNTGELFF
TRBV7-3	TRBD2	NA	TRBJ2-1	TGTGCCAGCAGCCCATGGGGACTAGCTAGAGGGGGGGGGAACAATGAGCAGTTCTTC	CASSPWGLARGGGNNEQFF
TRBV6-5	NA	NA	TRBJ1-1	TGTGCCAGCAGTTACTCGGACTTTAGAACTGAAGCTTTCTTT	CASSYSDFRTEAFF
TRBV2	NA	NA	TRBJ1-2	TGTGCCAGCAGTCGGGAACAGTCCTATGGCTACACCTTC	CASSREQSYGYTF
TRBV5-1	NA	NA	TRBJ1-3	TGCGCCAGCAGCCCGGACAGCTCTGGAAACACCATATATTTT	CASSPDSSGNTIYF
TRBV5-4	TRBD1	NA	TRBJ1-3	TGTGCCAGCAGCAGGGACAGCTCGGCGGGAAACACCATATATTTT	CASSRDSSAGNTIYF
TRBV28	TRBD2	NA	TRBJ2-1	TGTGCCAGCAGTTATGAGTGGGGACTAGCGGGGGGTCCGGGTTTCGATGAGCAGTTCTTC	CASSYEWGLAGGPGFDEQFF
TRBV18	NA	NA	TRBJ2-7	TGTGCCAGCTCAGGGTCCCAGGGGTCCGAGCAGTACTTC	CASSGSQGSEQYF
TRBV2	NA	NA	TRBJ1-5	TGTGCCAGCAGTGAAGAGTTTACCGAGGACAGACTCAATCAGCCCCAGCATTTT	CASSEEFTEDRLNQPQHF
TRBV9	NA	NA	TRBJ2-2	TGTGCCAGCAGCGTAGGGGTGTGGGGGGGGCCGAACACCGGGGAGCTGTTTTTT	CASSVGVWGGPNTGELFF
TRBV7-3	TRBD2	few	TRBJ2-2	TGTGCCAGCAGCTTCCCCCCCGGGACTAGCGGGAGGGGGGAGCTGTTTTTT	CASSFPPGTSGRGELFF
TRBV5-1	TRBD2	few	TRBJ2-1	TGCGCCAGCAGCTTGGGGGCGGGCGGGGGGGGCACTGAGCAGTTCTTC	CASSLGAGGGGTEQFF
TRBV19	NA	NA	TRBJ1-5	TGTGCCAGTAGTATCCTAATTGGGGCAAGAGGCCAGCCCCAGCATTTT	CASSILIGARGQPQHF
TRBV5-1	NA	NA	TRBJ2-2	TGCGCCAGCAGCTTGGGGGGCCCCGGGGAGCTGTTTTTT	CASSLGGPGELFF
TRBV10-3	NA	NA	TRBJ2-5	TGTGCCATCAGTGGAAGTACCGAGGGGGGGGAGACCCAGTACTTC	CAISGSTEGGETQYF
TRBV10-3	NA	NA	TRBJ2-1	TGTGCCATCAGTGGGGGGACTAATGAGCAGTTCTTC	CAISGGTNEQFF
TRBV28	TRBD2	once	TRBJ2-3	TGTGCCAGCAGCCCGGGACTAATCACAGATACGCAGTATTTT	CASSPGLITDTQYF
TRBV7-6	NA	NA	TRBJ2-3	TGTGCCAGCAGCTTAGGGAGGACGCAGTATTTT	CASSLGRTQYF
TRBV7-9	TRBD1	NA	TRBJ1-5	TGTGCCAGCAGCGCGGGACAGGGGGTTGATCAGCCCCAGCATTTT	CASSAGQGVDQPQHF